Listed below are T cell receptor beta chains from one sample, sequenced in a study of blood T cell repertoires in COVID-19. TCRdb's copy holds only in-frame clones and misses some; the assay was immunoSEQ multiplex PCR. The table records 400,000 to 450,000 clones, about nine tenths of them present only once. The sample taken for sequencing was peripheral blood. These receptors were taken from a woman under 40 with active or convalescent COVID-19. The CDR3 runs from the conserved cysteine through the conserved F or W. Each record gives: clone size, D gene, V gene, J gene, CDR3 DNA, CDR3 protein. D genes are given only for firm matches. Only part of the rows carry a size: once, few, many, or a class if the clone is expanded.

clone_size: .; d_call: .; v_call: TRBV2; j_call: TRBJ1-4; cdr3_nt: TGTGCCAGCAGGGTCTCAAGCGAAAAACTGTTTTTT; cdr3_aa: CASRVSSEKLFF
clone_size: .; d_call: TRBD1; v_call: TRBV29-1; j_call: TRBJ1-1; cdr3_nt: TGCAGCGTCTGCTGGGACAGCATGAACACTGAAGCTTTCTTT; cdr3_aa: CSVCWDSMNTEAFF
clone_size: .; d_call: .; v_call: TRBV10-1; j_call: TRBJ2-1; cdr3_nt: TGCGCCAGCAGTGAGTCGTGGGCGGGCGGCGAGCAGTTCTTC; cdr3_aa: CASSESWAGGEQFF
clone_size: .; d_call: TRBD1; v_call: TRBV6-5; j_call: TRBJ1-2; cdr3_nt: TGTGCCAGCAGTCCTCGGACAGGGGGTAGCTATGGCTACACCTTC; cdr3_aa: CASSPRTGGSYGYTF
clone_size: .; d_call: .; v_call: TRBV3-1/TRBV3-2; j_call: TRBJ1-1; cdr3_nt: TGTGCCAGCAGCCGGAGGGCTTTGAACACTGAAGCTTTCTTT; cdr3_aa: CASSRRALNTEAFF
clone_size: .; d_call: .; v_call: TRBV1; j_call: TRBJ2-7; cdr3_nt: TGCACCAGCAGACGAGCGGCAACCTACGAGCAGTACTTC; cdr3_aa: CTSRRAATYEQYF
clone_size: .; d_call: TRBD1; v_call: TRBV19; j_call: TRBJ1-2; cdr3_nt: TGTGCCAGTAGTATAGACTCATCCGGGACAGGGCTTGGCTACACCTTC; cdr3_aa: CASSIDSSGTGLGYTF
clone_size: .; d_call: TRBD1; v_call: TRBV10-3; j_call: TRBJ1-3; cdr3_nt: TGTGCCAGCCGGGACAGCTTACTCCGTGACTCTGGAAACACCATATATTTT; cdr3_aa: CASRDSLLRDSGNTIYF
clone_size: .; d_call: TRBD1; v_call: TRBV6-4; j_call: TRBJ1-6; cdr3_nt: TGTGCCAGCAGTGACTCCCGGACAGGGAACTCACCCCTCCACTTT; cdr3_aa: CASSDSRTGNSPLHF
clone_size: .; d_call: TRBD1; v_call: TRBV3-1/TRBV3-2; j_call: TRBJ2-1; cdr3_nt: TGTGCCAGCAGCCAAGATGGAGTTCGGGACAGAGCATACAATGAGCAGTTCTTC; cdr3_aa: CASSQDGVRDRAYNEQFF
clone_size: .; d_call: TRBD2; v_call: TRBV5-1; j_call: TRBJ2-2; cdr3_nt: TGCGCCAGCAGCTTGGGAATTAGCGGGCTGAACACCGGGGAGCTGTTTTTT; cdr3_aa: CASSLGISGLNTGELFF
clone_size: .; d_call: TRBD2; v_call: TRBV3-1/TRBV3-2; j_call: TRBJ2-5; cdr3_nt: TGTGCCAGCAGCCACCTAGCGGGGGGGCCAGTATCAGAGACCCAGTACTTC; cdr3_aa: CASSHLAGGPVSETQYF
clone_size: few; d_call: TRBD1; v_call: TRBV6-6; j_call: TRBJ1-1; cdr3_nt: TGTGCCAGCAGTTCTCGGGACAGGAACACTGAAGCTTTCTTT; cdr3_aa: CASSSRDRNTEAFF
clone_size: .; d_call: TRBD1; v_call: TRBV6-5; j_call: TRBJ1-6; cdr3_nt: TGTGCCAGCAGTCTAACAGGGGAGGTCAATTCACCCCTCCACTTT; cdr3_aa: CASSLTGEVNSPLHF
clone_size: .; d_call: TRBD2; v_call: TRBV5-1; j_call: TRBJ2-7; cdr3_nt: TGCGCCAGCGCGAATACTCCGGGACTAGTTTACGAGCAGTACTTC; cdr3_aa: CASANTPGLVYEQYF
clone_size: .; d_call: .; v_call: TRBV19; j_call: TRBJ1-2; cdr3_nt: TGTGCCAGTAGTACCCAGGGTGCCGGGGGGAATTATGGCTACACCTTC; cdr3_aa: CASSTQGAGGNYGYTF
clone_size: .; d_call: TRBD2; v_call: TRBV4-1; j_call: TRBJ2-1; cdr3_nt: TGCGCCAGCAGCCAAGTGGGACTAGCGTCCTACAATGAGCAGTTCTTC; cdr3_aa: CASSQVGLASYNEQFF
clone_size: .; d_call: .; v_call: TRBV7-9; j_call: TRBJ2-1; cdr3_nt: TGTGCCAGCATCCTCGACGGGAGACCCGCCTACAATGAGCAGTTCTTC; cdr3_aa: CASILDGRPAYNEQFF
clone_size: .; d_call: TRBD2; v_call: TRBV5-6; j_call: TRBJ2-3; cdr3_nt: TGTGCCAGCAGCTTGCTGGCGGGAGGGGAAGATACGCAGTATTTT; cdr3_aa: CASSLLAGGEDTQYF
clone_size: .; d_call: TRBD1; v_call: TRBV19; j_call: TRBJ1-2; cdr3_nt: TGTGCCAGTAGCCCTCTTGCTGGGGACAGGGGGTCGAAATGCACCTTC; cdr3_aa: CASSPLAGDRGSKCTF
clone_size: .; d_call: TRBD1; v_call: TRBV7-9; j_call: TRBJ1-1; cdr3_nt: TGTGCCAGCAGCCACCGGGACAGGGGCTTGGTAGCTTTCTTT; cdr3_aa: CASSHRDRGLVAFF
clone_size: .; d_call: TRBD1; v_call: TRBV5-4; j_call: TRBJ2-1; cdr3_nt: TGTGCCAGCAGCTTCGGACAGGGAAGCTACAATGAGCAGTTCTTC; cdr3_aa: CASSFGQGSYNEQFF
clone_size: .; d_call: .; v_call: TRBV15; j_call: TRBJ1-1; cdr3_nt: TGTGCCACCAGCAGGGACCCACGGGGGAGCACTGAAGCTTTCTTT; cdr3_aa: CATSRDPRGSTEAFF
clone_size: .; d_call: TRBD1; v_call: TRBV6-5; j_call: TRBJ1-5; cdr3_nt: TGTGCCAGCCGGGACAGGGGGCTAACGCCCCAGCATTTT; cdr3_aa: CASRDRGLTPQHF
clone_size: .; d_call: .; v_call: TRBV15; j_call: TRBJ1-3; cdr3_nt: TGTGCCACCAGCAGAGCTAAGCCGACAACTGGAAACACCATATATTTT; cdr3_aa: CATSRAKPTTGNTIYF
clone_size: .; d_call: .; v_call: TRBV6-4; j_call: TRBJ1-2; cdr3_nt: TGTGCCAGCAGTGATAGCAGCAGAGCTAACTATGGCTACACCTTC; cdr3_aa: CASSDSSRANYGYTF
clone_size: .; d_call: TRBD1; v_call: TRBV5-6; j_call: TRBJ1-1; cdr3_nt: TGTGCCAGCAAAGAGGAACAGGGGCCCCCTGAAGCTTTCTTT; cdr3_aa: CASKEEQGPPEAFF
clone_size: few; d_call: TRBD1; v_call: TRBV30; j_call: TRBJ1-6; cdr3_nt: TGTGCCTGGAGTGTGCAGGGGGGTTCACCCCTCCACTTT; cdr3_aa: CAWSVQGGSPLHF
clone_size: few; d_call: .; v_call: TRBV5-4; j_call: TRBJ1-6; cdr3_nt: TGTGCCAGCAGCTCCCTGGGCAGGGATGATTCACCCCTCCACTTT; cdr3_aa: CASSSLGRDDSPLHF
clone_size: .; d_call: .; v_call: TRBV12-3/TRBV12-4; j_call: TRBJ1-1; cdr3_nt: TGTGCCTGCGACGGGGGAATGAACACTGAAGCTTTCTTT; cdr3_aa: CACDGGMNTEAFF
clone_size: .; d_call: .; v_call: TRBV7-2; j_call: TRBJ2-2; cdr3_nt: TGTGCCAGCAGCTCACCCACTACGAACACCGGGGAGCTGTTTTTT; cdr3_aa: CASSSPTTNTGELFF
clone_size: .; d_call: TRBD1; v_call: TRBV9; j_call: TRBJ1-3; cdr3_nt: TGTGCCAGCAGCGGTGGACAGGGCTACGGAAACACCATATATTTT; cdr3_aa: CASSGGQGYGNTIYF
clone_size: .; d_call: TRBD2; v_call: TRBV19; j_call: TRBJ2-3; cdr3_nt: TGTGCCAGTAGTACTGGGGGGAGCGGGGGGGCCGTGGCAGATACGCAGTATTTT; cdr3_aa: CASSTGGSGGAVADTQYF
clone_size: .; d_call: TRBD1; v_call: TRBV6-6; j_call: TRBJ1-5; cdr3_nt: TGTGCCAGCAGTACGGGACAGGGGGTTGGCAATCAGCCCCAGCATTTT; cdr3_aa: CASSTGQGVGNQPQHF
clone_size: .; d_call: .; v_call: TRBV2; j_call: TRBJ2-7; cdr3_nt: TGTGCCAGCAGTGTAGATGTGACCTACGAGCAGTACTTC; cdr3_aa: CASSVDVTYEQYF
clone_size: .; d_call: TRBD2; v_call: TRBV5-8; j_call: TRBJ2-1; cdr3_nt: TGTGCCAGCAGGCGACTAGCAGAACTCTACAATGAGCAGTTCTTC; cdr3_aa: CASRRLAELYNEQFF
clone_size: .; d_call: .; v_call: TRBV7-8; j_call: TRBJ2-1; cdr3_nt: TGTGCCAGCAGCTTACCGCCCCAGGGAGGCAATGAGCAGTTCTTC; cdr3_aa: CASSLPPQGGNEQFF
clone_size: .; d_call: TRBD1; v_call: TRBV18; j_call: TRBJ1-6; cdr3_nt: TGTGCCAGCTCACTCCAATCGAACAGGGGTTCTAATTCACCCCTCCACTTT; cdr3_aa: CASSLQSNRGSNSPLHF
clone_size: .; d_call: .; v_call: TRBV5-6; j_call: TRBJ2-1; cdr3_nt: TGTGCCAGCAGGGGGAGGGGGAGCCCGTACAATGAGCAGTTCTTC; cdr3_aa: CASRGRGSPYNEQFF
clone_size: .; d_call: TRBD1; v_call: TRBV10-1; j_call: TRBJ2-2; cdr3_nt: TGCGCCAGCAGTGACCCCAAGGACAGGGGAAACACCGGGGAGCTGTTTTTT; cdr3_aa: CASSDPKDRGNTGELFF
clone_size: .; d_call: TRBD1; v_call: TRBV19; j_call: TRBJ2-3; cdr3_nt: TGTGCCAGTAGTCCTGGACAGGGAGCGATAGATACGCAGTATTTT; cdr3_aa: CASSPGQGAIDTQYF
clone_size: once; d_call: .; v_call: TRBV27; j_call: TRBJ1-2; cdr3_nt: TGTGCCAGCAGCCTCTATCGAGGGAACGGCTACACCTTC; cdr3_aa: CASSLYRGNGYTF
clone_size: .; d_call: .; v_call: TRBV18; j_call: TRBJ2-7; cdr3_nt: TGTGCCAGCTCACCAACGACAGGTGGCTCCTACGAGCAGTACTTC; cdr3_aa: CASSPTTGGSYEQYF
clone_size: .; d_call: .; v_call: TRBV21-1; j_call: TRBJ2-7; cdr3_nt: TGTGCCAGCAGCGAACGACAGGGCCCCTACGAGCAGTACTTC; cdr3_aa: CASSERQGPYEQYF
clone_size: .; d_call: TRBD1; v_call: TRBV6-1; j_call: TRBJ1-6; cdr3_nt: TGTGCCAGCAGTGATGAGACAGGGGGATCACCCCTCCACTTT; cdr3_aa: CASSDETGGSPLHF
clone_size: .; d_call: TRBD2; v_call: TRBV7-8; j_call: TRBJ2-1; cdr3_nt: TGTGCCAGCAGCCCCACGCGGACTAGCGGGGAGGAGTTCTTC; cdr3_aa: CASSPTRTSGEEFF
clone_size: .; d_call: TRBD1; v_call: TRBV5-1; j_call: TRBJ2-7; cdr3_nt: TGCGCCAGCAGCGCAGGACAGGGGCCTTTATACGAGCAGTACTTC; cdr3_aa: CASSAGQGPLYEQYF
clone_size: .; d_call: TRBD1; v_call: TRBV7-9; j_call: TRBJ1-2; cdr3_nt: TGTGCCAGCAGCGGACCAGGGGGCTATGGCTACACCTTC; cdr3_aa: CASSGPGGYGYTF
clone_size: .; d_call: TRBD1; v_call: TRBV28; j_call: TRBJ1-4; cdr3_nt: TGTGCCAGCAGTTTACCGACAGGGGGCTATGAAAAACTGTTTTTT; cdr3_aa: CASSLPTGGYEKLFF
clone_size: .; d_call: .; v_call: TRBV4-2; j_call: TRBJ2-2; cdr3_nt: TGTGCCAGCAGCCAAGAGGGGACTCTCCCAGTGGGGGAGCTGTTTTTT; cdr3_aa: CASSQEGTLPVGELFF
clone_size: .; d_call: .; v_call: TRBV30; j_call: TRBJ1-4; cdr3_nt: TGTGCCTGGAGTGGGCAGGGTAATGAAAAACTGTTTTTT; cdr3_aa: CAWSGQGNEKLFF